This TCR beta chain was sequenced for a study of identical twins. V lost 2 bases to trimming and J lost 6 bases, with 10 bases between them. The germline V gene encodes CDR1 SGHVS and CDR2 FNYEAQ. This CDR3 region has 14 residues. MiXCR was run by TCRdb on the 5' RACE reads, yielding one entry per CDR3 protein. In the table there are fewer than 800,000 distinct CDR3 sequences, under 8.5% of which are singletons. With regard to this clonotype: Its antigen is not identified.

General study points: Researchers caution that invariant MAIT and iNKT cells could partly confound zero-insertion analyses. Out-of-frame alpha sequences common to twins exhibited a surplus of low generation probability.

Separately, the same data were catalogued under a study of yellow fever vaccine responses in identical twins. Turning to that study: Twin vaccine T cell responses reportedly seemed partly convergent, partly personalized.

The source is a woman younger than 30 in good health. The specimen sequenced was PBMCs. This chain joins TRBV7-6 and TRBJ2-2; D is uncertain. The CDR3 reads CASSLKGPPGELFF. The CDR3 DNA sequence: TGTGCCAGCAGCTTAAAAGGACCGCCCGGGGAGCTGTTTTTT.